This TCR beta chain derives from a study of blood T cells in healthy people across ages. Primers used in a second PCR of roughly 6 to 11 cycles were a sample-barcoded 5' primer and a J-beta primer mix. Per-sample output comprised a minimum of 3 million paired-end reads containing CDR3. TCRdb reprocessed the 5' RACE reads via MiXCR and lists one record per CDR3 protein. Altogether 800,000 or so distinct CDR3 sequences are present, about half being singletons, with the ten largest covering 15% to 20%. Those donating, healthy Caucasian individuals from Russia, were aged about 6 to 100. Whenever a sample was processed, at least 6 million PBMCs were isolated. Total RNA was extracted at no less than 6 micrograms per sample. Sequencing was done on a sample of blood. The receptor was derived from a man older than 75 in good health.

CDR3 in DNA: TGCAGTGCTAGCCGGGACAGCAAAAACATTCAGTACTTC. It encodes CSASRDSKNIQYF. The J gene is TRBJ2-7, the V gene TRBV20-1; 7 positions agree with TRBD1. The end of the DNA aligns better with TRBJ2-4, so the J call may be wrong. The CDR3 has 13 amino acids. CDR1 and CDR2 (germline): DFQATT, SNEGSKA (reference sequence).